One T cell receptor beta chain is described in this entry. This sample stems from a study of blood T cell repertoires in COVID-19. Study as a whole: The cDNA or gDNA used as material had been derived from T cells, B-cell-depleted T cells, or PBMCs.

The protocol was immunoSEQ multiplex PCR, while the TCRdb copy is restricted to in-frame clones and leaves out a portion. Here the sample spans 200,000 to 300,000 clones, around 90% being singletons. The germline V and J ends were trimmed by 0 bases and 3 bases, with 10 bases remaining between them. Germline V gene data show CDR1 as SGHKS and CDR2 as YYEKEE (reference sequence). There are 14 residues in the CDR3. V is TRBV5-5 and J is TRBJ2-7; D not certain. Specimen: peripheral blood. This receptor was identified in a person between 18 and 30 years old with COVID-19, enrolled during active disease. The CDR3 region has the DNA TGTGCCAGCAGCTTGGGACTTGAGCTCTACGAGCAGTACTTC. It is translated as CASSLGLELYEQYF. The variable domain in full, with the rest retrieved from reference TRBV5-5 and TRBJ2-7, is DAGVTQSPTHLIKTRGQQVTLRCSPISGHKSVSWYQQVLGQGPQFIFQYYEKEERGRGNFPDRFSARQFPNYSSELNVNALLLGDSALYLCASSLGLELYEQYFGPGTRLTVT.